This TCR beta chain derives from a study of CD8 T cells in ankylosing spondylitis. Study results and limitations: The study identified a TCR beta motif of roughly eight highly homologous variants that appeared characteristic of ankylosing spondylitis blood. Reactive arthritis synovial fluid and blood previously showed some of these motif variants.

From germline, CDR1 is LNHDA and CDR2 SQIVND (reference sequence). The CDR3 loop spans 11 amino acids. V was clipped by 11 bases and J by 7 bases, with 12 bases between them. This clonotype was picked up a small number of times. The antigen remains unidentified. It was by quantitative 5'-RACE with molecular barcodes that TCR beta libraries were made. TCRdb ran MiXCR on the 5' RACE reads and lists one entry per CDR3 protein. Seen here are around 450,000 distinct CDR3 sequences, 25% to 30% observed once, and the top ten hold roughly 0.8%. This chain joins TRBV19 and TRBJ2-1; D might be TRBD2 (6 bases). Source material: blood, either unsorted or a sorted T cell fraction (not recorded which). The TCR originated in a male donor with ankylosing spondylitis. The CDR3 region has the DNA TGTGCCCCAACTAGCAATAATGAGCAGTTCTTC. Its translation: CAPTSNNEQFF.